This is a list of T cell receptor beta chains from one sample in a study of T cells after yellow fever vaccination. TCRdb re-called the 5' RACE reads through MiXCR, storing one row per CDR3 protein. This sample yields 150,000 or so distinct CDR3 sequences, of which about a tenth are seen a single time; 35% to 40% belongs to the top ten. Sequences were derived from CD8+ T cells sorted from PBMCs, sampled 45 days after the yellow fever booster vaccination. The source is a man in his late teens or twenties who received the YFV17D yellow fever vaccine. The CDR3 runs from the conserved cysteine through the conserved F or W. Each record gives: D gene, V gene, clone size, J gene, CDR3 DNA, CDR3 protein. D genes are given only for firm matches. Not every row has a clone size; where given, it reads once, few, many or a size class.

>-|TRBV15|many|TRBJ2-1
TGTGCCACCAGCGGGGCCACTGGGGGATATGAGCAGTTCTTC
CATSGATGGYEQFF
>-|TRBV7-9|-|TRBJ2-7
TGTGCCAGCAGCACCGGGACAACCTACGAGCAGTACTTC
CASSTGTTYEQYF
>-|TRBV7-6|few|TRBJ1-3
TGTGCCAGCAGCTTAGGGAGACCTGGAAACACCATATATTTT
CASSLGRPGNTIYF
>TRBD1|TRBV4-1|-|TRBJ2-7
TGCGCCAGCAGCCCCCGACGGACAGGGGGCCCGGAGCAGTACTTC
CASSPRRTGGPEQYF
>TRBD1|TRBV7-8|-|TRBJ2-3
TGTGCCAGCAGCTTAGGTGGACAGGGCGGGGATACGCAGTATTTT
CASSLGGQGGDTQYF
>-|TRBV20-1|few|TRBJ1-6
TGCAGTGCTAGAATTCTAGGAGACCTCTATAATTCACCCCTCCACTTT
CSARILGDLYNSPLHF
>TRBD2|TRBV6-6|-|TRBJ2-7
TGTGCCAGCAGTTACTTCTTACTAGCGGGGGCCGAGTCCTACGAGCAGTACTTC
CASSYFLLAGAESYEQYF
>-|TRBV3-1|-|TRBJ2-3
TGTGCCAGCAGCCAAGCCTCGAGCACAGATACGCAGTATTTT
CASSQASSTDTQYF
>-|TRBV9|-|TRBJ2-3
TGTGCCAGCAGCGCCGCCGGTGGGGGAGATACGCAGTATTTT
CASSAAGGGDTQYF
>TRBD1|TRBV6-5|few|TRBJ1-2
TGTGCCAGCAGTTACCTCACAGGGGAAATGCGGAAGGGCTATGGCTACACCTTC
CASSYLTGEMRKGYGYTF
>TRBD1|TRBV6-5|few|TRBJ2-5
TGTGCCAGCAGTTACCGAGGGACAGGGGAAGGGGGGACCCAGTACTTC
CASSYRGTGEGGTQYF
>-|TRBV7-9|-|TRBJ2-2
TGTGCCAGCAGCTCAGAAAGCGGGGAGCTGTTTTTT
CASSSESGELFF
>-|TRBV5-1|many|TRBJ2-1
TGCGCCAGCAGCTTGGTGTCGCCTAGCGTCCATGAGCAGTTCTTC
CASSLVSPSVHEQFF
>TRBD1|TRBV6-2/TRBV6-3|-|TRBJ1-5
TGTGCCAGCTCGAACCACCCGGACAGGGGAAGGAGGGGCAATCAGCCCCAGCATTTT
CASSNHPDRGRRGNQPQHF
>-|TRBV7-9|few|TRBJ2-5
TGTGCCAGCAGCTTGATAGGGACGGAGACCCAGTACTTC
CASSLIGTETQYF
>-|TRBV7-9|few|TRBJ1-1
TGTGCCAGCAGCTCATTCCCGGGAGGCACTGAAGCTTTCTTT
CASSSFPGGTEAFF
>-|TRBV4-3|many|TRBJ1-1
TGCGCCAGCAGCCAAGATTACTTTAGAAACGTGAACACTGAAGCTTTCTTT
CASSQDYFRNVNTEAFF
>-|TRBV2|many|TRBJ1-2
TGTGCCAGCAGGGACCCTAGAATTACAAACTATGGCTACACCTTC
CASRDPRITNYGYTF
>-|TRBV6-2/TRBV6-3|few|TRBJ1-5
TGTGCCAGCAGTTACCAGATTGGGGGACATCCTTATCAGCCCCAGCATTTT
CASSYQIGGHPYQPQHF
>-|TRBV7-2|few|TRBJ1-2
TGTGCCACCATGGGAGGTACCAACTATGGCTACACCTTC
CATMGGTNYGYTF
>TRBD1|TRBV6-2/TRBV6-3|many|TRBJ1-5
TGTGCCAGCACCCTTCAGGGGGCCTTCAATCAGCCCCAGCATTTT
CASTLQGAFNQPQHF
>-|TRBV28|-|TRBJ2-5
TGTGCCAGCAGTTTAAGAGGGCGGGTCGAAGAGACCCAGTACTTC
CASSLRGRVEETQYF
>-|TRBV5-1|few|TRBJ2-1
TGCGCCAGCAGCTTGTGGCAGGCGATGGACAATGAGCAGTTCTTC
CASSLWQAMDNEQFF
>TRBD1|TRBV7-6|many|TRBJ1-3
TGTGCCAGCAGCTTAGCGACAGGGTCTTCTGGAAACACCATATATTTT
CASSLATGSSGNTIYF
>-|TRBV20-1|-|TRBJ2-7
TGCAGTGCTTTAATATGGAAAGGACCCTCCTACGAGCAGTACTTC
CSALIWKGPSYEQYF
>-|TRBV7-9|-|TRBJ2-1
TGTGCCAGCAGCTTAGGATCCGTCAATGAGCAGTTCTTC
CASSLGSVNEQFF
>-|TRBV7-9|-|TRBJ2-3
TGTGCCAGCAGCTCCGAGTGGGGGGTAACAGATACGCAGTATTTT
CASSSEWGVTDTQYF
>TRBD1|TRBV19|-|TRBJ2-1
TGTGCCAGTAGTACGGACAGGGGCACCTACAATGAGCAGTTCTTC
CASSTDRGTYNEQFF
>TRBD1|TRBV19|many|TRBJ2-2
TGTGCCAGTAGTATAGTGTATCTCGGGACAGGCGTCGGGGAGCTGTTTTTT
CASSIVYLGTGVGELFF
>-|TRBV4-1|few|TRBJ1-5
TGCGCCAGGATGAGTAGAGGCAATCAGCCCCAGCATTTT
CARMSRGNQPQHF
>TRBD1|TRBV7-9|few|TRBJ1-2
TGTGCCAGCAGCTTATTGCCGGGACAGAACTATGGCTACACCTTC
CASSLLPGQNYGYTF
>TRBD1|TRBV12-3/TRBV12-4|-|TRBJ1-4
TGTGCCAGCAGCTCAACAGGGGGAGCAGAAAAACTGTTTTTT
CASSSTGGAEKLFF
>-|TRBV5-5|-|TRBJ2-1
TGTGCCAGCAGCTTGGGGGGGGCGAACAATGAGCAGTTCTTC
CASSLGGANNEQFF
>-|TRBV27|few|TRBJ1-2
TGTGCCAGCAGTTTAAGTAGCGGGAATTCTATTGGCTACACCTTC
CASSLSSGNSIGYTF
>-|TRBV6-5|-|TRBJ1-6
TGTGCCAGCAGTTACTCGACCAGGGGAGGTTTTTCACCCCTCCACTTT
CASSYSTRGGFSPLHF
>-|TRBV10-2|few|TRBJ2-7
TGCGCCAGCAGTGACGCACTGAGGTCCCCCTACGAGCAGTACTTC
CASSDALRSPYEQYF
>TRBD2|TRBV3-1|-|TRBJ2-3
TGTGCCAGCAGCCTAATAGCGGGTCCTAGCACAGATACGCAGTATTTT
CASSLIAGPSTDTQYF
>TRBD2|TRBV2|few|TRBJ2-1
TGTGCCAGCAGTGAGGGGACTAGCGGCAATGAGCAGTTCTTC
CASSEGTSGNEQFF
>-|TRBV6-2/TRBV6-3|many|TRBJ2-7
TGTGCCAGCAGTTGGGGCAGTTCCTACGAGCAGTACTTC
CASSWGSSYEQYF
>TRBD1|TRBV9|-|TRBJ1-4
TGTGCCAGCAGCGTGGAAGGACAGGGCGTGGAAAAACTGTTTTTT
CASSVEGQGVEKLFF
>TRBD2|TRBV28|few|TRBJ2-5
TGTGCCAGCACCCTGACTAGCGGGGGGAGGGAGACCCAGTACTTC
CASTLTSGGRETQYF
>TRBD1|TRBV7-8|-|TRBJ1-2
TGTGCCAGCAGCCTCATGGGACAGGGATATGGCTACACCTTC
CASSLMGQGYGYTF
>TRBD1|TRBV7-9|many|TRBJ2-7
TGTGCCAGCAGCCCGAGCAGGGGGCCCTACGAGCAGTACTTC
CASSPSRGPYEQYF
>-|TRBV6-4|-|TRBJ2-2
TGTGCCAGCGGCCTCGGACAGTCAACCGGGGAGCTGTTTTTT
CASGLGQSTGELFF
>-|TRBV5-6|-|TRBJ2-3
TGTGCCAGCAGCTTGGCGGTGTGGGGCAGGGAAACAGATACGCAGTATTTT
CASSLAVWGRETDTQYF
>-|TRBV15|-|TRBJ1-5
TGTGCCACCAGCGGACGAAATCCTTATAGCAATCAGCCCCAGCATTTT
CATSGRNPYSNQPQHF
>TRBD2|TRBV7-3|few|TRBJ2-1
TGTGCCAGCAGCGCCTCTCCTAGCGGGGTTAATGAGCAGTTCTTC
CASSASPSGVNEQFF
>-|TRBV7-9|-|TRBJ2-1
TGTGCCAGCAGCCTAGGGTCCAGGACAGACTACAATGAGCAGTTCTTC
CASSLGSRTDYNEQFF
>-|TRBV3-1|-|TRBJ2-3
TGTGCCAGCAGCCAATCGGATGTCATCACAGATACGCAGTATTTT
CASSQSDVITDTQYF
>-|TRBV12-3/TRBV12-4|few|TRBJ2-1
TGTGCCAGCAGTTTAGCGCCCGGTGAGCAGTTCTTC
CASSLAPGEQFF
>-|TRBV12-3/TRBV12-4|-|TRBJ2-3
TGTGCCAGCAGTTCGTTACTCGGTAGAGCGCAGTATTTT
CASSSLLGRAQYF
>-|TRBV12-3/TRBV12-4|few|TRBJ1-4
TGTGCCAGCAGGGGAGACCGGGACATATATGAAAAACTGTTTTTT
CASRGDRDIYEKLFF
>-|TRBV24-1|many|TRBJ2-3
TGTGCCACCAGTGATAGGGGGAGCCCAGATACGCAGTATTTT
CATSDRGSPDTQYF
>TRBD1|TRBV15|few|TRBJ2-1
TGTGCCACCAGCAGGGACTTGGGACAGGGAAATGAGCAGTTCTTC
CATSRDLGQGNEQFF
>-|TRBV5-6|few|TRBJ1-2
TGTGCCAGCAGCTTGGTCGGGGAAGACTATGGCTACACCTTC
CASSLVGEDYGYTF
>-|TRBV27|many|TRBJ1-1
TGTGCCAGCAGTTTTACAGGGAACACTGAAGCTTTCTTT
CASSFTGNTEAFF
>-|TRBV12-3/TRBV12-4|many|TRBJ2-2
TGTGCCAGCAGTCCCGTAGGGGGTCGGGATCCCGGGGAGCTGTTTTTT
CASSPVGGRDPGELFF